This is a list of T cell receptor beta chains from one sample in a study of cytomegalovirus exposure and HLA in healthy donors. Measured with immunoSEQ multiplex PCR; TCRdb has only the in-frame clones, and not every one. Among approximately 76,000 clones listed, 73% were seen once. Input material: PBMCs. The source of these receptors is a woman aged 40 to 50 in good health and CMV-seropositive. CDR3s include the opening cysteine and the closing phenylalanine or tryptophan. D genes are given only for firm matches. Clone size is given for some rows only: seen once, a few or many times, or a class if the clone is expanded.

abundance: -
j_gene: TRBJ1-2
d_gene: TRBD1
v_gene: TRBV4-1
CDR3aa: CASSHQNRGLDYGYTF
CDR3nt: TGCGCCAGCAGCCACCAAAACAGGGGACTGGACTATGGCTACACCTTC

abundance: -
j_gene: TRBJ2-3
d_gene: TRBD1
v_gene: TRBV28
CDR3aa: CASRTGLTDTQYF
CDR3nt: TGTGCCAGCCGGACAGGGTTGACAGATACGCAGTATTTT

abundance: -
j_gene: TRBJ2-5
d_gene: -
v_gene: TRBV30
CDR3aa: CAWSPGETQYF
CDR3nt: TGTGCCTGGAGTCCCGGTGAGACCCAGTACTTC

abundance: -
j_gene: TRBJ1-1
d_gene: -
v_gene: TRBV4-3
CDR3aa: CASSPHHRVLNTEAFF
CDR3nt: TGCGCCAGCAGCCCGCACCACAGAGTTTTGAACACTGAAGCTTTCTTT

abundance: -
j_gene: TRBJ2-5
d_gene: TRBD2
v_gene: TRBV27
CDR3aa: CASSHLAGGYETQYF
CDR3nt: TGTGCCAGCAGTCACCTAGCGGGGGGGTACGAGACCCAGTACTTC

abundance: few
j_gene: TRBJ2-7
d_gene: -
v_gene: TRBV7-8
CDR3aa: CASSLGGGPYDQYF
CDR3nt: TGTGCCAGCAGCTTAGGTGGAGGACCCTACGATCAGTACTTC

abundance: -
j_gene: TRBJ2-7
d_gene: TRBD2
v_gene: TRBV5-1
CDR3aa: CASSLAEAGGPEQYF
CDR3nt: TGCGCCAGCAGCTTGGCCGAAGCGGGGGGGCCCGAGCAGTACTTC

abundance: -
j_gene: TRBJ1-1
d_gene: -
v_gene: TRBV29-1
CDR3aa: CSVGTLGDTEAFF
CDR3nt: TGCAGCGTTGGAACCCTAGGGGACACTGAAGCTTTCTTT

abundance: -
j_gene: TRBJ2-3
d_gene: -
v_gene: TRBV7-3
CDR3aa: CASSETSGGRAFQYF
CDR3nt: TGTGCCAGCAGCGAAACGAGTGGGGGCCGCGCATTCCAGTATTTT

abundance: -
j_gene: TRBJ1-1
d_gene: -
v_gene: TRBV5-1
CDR3aa: CASKQQPDGGGNTEAFF
CDR3nt: TGCGCCAGCAAGCAGCAGCCCGATGGGGGGGGGAACACTGAAGCTTTCTTT

abundance: few
j_gene: TRBJ2-7
d_gene: -
v_gene: TRBV5-5
CDR3aa: CASSLGPGDTYEQYF
CDR3nt: TGTGCCAGCAGCTTGGGCCCCGGGGATACCTACGAGCAGTACTTC

abundance: few
j_gene: TRBJ2-5
d_gene: -
v_gene: TRBV19
CDR3aa: CASSPTGGRSPQYF
CDR3nt: TGTGCCAGTAGCCCTACTGGAGGCAGATCCCCCCAGTACTTC